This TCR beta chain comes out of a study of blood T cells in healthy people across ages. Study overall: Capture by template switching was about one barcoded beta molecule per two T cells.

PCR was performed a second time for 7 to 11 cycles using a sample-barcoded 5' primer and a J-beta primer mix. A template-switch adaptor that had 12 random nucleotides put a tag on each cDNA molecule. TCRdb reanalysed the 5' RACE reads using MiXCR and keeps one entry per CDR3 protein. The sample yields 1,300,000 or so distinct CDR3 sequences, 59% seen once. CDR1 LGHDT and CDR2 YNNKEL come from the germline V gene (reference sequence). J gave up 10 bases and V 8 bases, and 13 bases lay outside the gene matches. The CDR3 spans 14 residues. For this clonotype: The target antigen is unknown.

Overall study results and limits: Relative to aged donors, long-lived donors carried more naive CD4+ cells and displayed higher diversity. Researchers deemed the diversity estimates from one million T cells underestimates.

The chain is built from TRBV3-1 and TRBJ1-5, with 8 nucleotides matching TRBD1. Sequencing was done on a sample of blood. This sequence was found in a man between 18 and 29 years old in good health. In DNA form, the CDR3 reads TGTGCCAGCCGGGACAGGCTTAAGGGTGGTCCCCAGCATTTT. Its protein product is CASRDRLKGGPQHF.